The clone carrying this T cell receptor (beta chain) has just a few counts. Primers included in the PCR were 60 Vbeta and 13 Jbeta primers. The method was immunoSEQ multiplex PCR; TCRdb's version includes in-frame clones alone and lacks a portion of them. Of roughly 100,000 clones listed, about 13% are singletons. The sample belongs to a study of cytomegalovirus exposure and HLA in healthy donors. The sequencing sample was made of PBMCs. The receptor comes from a man in his forties or fifties in good health and CMV-seropositive.

The CDR3 region is CAWSGARSTEAFF. In nucleotides, the CDR3 is TGTGCCTGGAGTGGCGCTCGGTCCACTGAAGCTTTCTTT. V is TRBV30 and J is TRBJ1-1; no clear D gene. Germline values: CDR1 GTSNPN, CDR2 SVGIG (reference sequence). With 1 base removed from V and 4 bases from J, the gap between germline ends came to 10 bases. The CDR3 covers 13 residues.